These 23 T cell receptor beta chains came from one sample sequenced in a study of shared clonotypes between healthy human individuals. It was CD45RO-negative cells, positively selected for CCR7, that made up naive CD8 cells, with terminally differentiated effector memory CD45RA+ cells excluded. Generated by immunoSEQ multiplex PCR, the TCRdb table keeps only in-frame clones and is missing some. The sample consists of about 2,100,000 clones, under 95% of them appearing once. Sequences were obtained from naive CD8+ T cells from PBMCs. Receptor source: a man between 18 and 35 years old in good health. Some clones in this sample may be carry-over from other donors' samples.

The chain carries TRBV28 and TRBJ2-1, with D tentatively TRBD2 (6 bases). V was clipped by 6 bases and J by 0 bases, with 15 bases between them. CDR1 is MDHEN, CDR2 SYDVKM, per germline. CDR3 length equals 16 residues. CDR3 DNA: TGTGCCAGCAGAGAAACGGGACTGCCCTCCTACAATGAGCAGTTCTTC. It is translated as CASRETGLPSYNEQFF.

For the CDR3, the DNA is TGTGCCAGCAGCGTCATTCCGGGACAGGAGGGCAATCAGCCCCAGCATTTT. It yields the protein CASSVIPGQEGNQPQHF. This chain joins TRBV28 and TRBJ1-5; TRBD1 matches 8 bases. Losses at the gene ends were 6 bases for V and 2 bases for J; bases not matched to a gene: 12. CDR1 and CDR2 from the germline V gene are MDHEN and SYDVKM. There are 17 residues in the CDR3.

To note about this clone: Other DNA variants within this sample encode the same CDR3. The rearrangement links TRBV7-9 to TRBJ2-7, with D uncertain. CDR3 length: 12 amino acids. Trimming stripped 0 bases from V and 3 bases from J, with 3 bases between. Germline V gene lookup returns CDR1 SEHNR and CDR2 FQNEAQ (reference sequence). Written as DNA, the CDR3 is TGTGCCAGCAGCTTAGCGAACTACGAGCAGTACTTC. Protein sequence: CASSLANYEQYF.

This clone was counted once. CDR3 region: CASADYGTGMWNEQFF. Here the CDR3 DNA reads TGTGCCAGCGCCGACTACGGGACAGGGATGTGGAATGAGCAGTTCTTC. V usage is TRBV19 and J usage is TRBJ2-1; 9 bases match TRBD1. V lost 9 bases and J lost 7; bases outside the gene matches: 16. Germline values: CDR1 LNHDA, CDR2 SQIVND (reference sequence). This CDR3 is built from 16 residues.

The J gene is TRBJ2-2, the V gene TRBV7-9; D is possibly TRBD2 (6 bases). CDR1 and CDR2 from the germline V gene are SEHNR and FQNEAQ (reference sequence). This CDR3 has 13 amino acids. Deletions cut 5 bases from V and 7 bases from J, with 11 bases between. In DNA form, the CDR3 reads TGTGCCAGCAGCGGGAGGCGCGTCGGGGAGCTGTTTTTT. Translation gives CASSGRRVGELFF. The full variable domain, in which reference TRBV7-9 and TRBJ2-2 provide the parts outside the CDR3, is DTGVSQNPRHKITKRGQNVTFRCDPISEHNRLYWYRQTLGQGPEFLTYFQNEAQLEKSRLLSDRFSAERPKGSFSTLEIQRTEQGDSAMYLCASSGRRVGELFFGEGSRLTVL.

The chain links TRBV7-9 to TRBJ2-7; 12 bases agree with TRBD2. The CDR3 totals 15 residues. Germline CDR1 and CDR2: SEHNR and FQNEAQ (reference sequence). V lost 4 bases, J lost 2 bases, and 3 bases stayed unmatched. The CDR3 region is CASSSTSGRTYEQYF. In nucleotides, the CDR3 is TGTGCCAGCAGCTCAACTAGCGGGAGGACCTACGAGCAGTACTTC.

The rearrangement links TRBV4-1 to TRBJ2-3; D is uncertain. Germline V lookup: CDR1 MGHRA, CDR2 YSYEKL. V shed 4 bases and J shed 0 bases, with 11 bases lying between them. The CDR3 contains 15 residues. CDR3 DNA sequence: TGCGCCAGCAGCCCGACTCCAGACAGCACAGATACGCAGTATTTT. Translating gives CASSPTPDSTDTQYF.

V usage is TRBV7-2 and J usage is TRBJ2-1; TRBD1 might be the D (6 bases). Trimming removed 7 bases from V and 4 bases from J, with 8 bases in between. The CDR3 extends over 12 amino acids. Germline loops: CDR1 SGHTA, CDR2 FQGNSA. CDR3 amino acids: CASIGQYNEQFF. The CDR3 DNA is TGTGCCAGCATAGGACAGTACAATGAGCAGTTCTTC.

The chain links TRBV28 to TRBJ2-3, with 12 nucleotides matching TRBD2. The V gene's germline CDR1 is MDHEN and CDR2 SYDVKM. The CDR3 contains 16 residues. Unmatched junction bases numbered 2, after V lost 0 bases and J lost 4 bases. The CDR3 reads CASSLWTSGSSDTQYF. The CDR3, as DNA: TGTGCCAGCAGTTTATGGACTAGCGGGAGCTCAGATACGCAGTATTTT.

This clone was found a few times. The gene calls are TRBV27 and TRBJ1-1, with D perhaps matching TRBD1 (5 bases). The germline V gene encodes CDR1 MNHEY and CDR2 SMNVEV (reference sequence). The CDR3 is 13 residues long. V was pared by 2 bases and J by 3 bases, with 7 bases between. This chain's CDR3 is CASSLLRDTEAFF. The CDR3 nucleotides read TGTGCCAGCAGTTTACTCAGGGACACTGAAGCTTTCTTT.

The CDR3 region is CATTIAGGAGELFF. The CDR3 region has the DNA TGTGCCACCACGATAGCGGGTGGGGCCGGGGAGCTGTTTTTT. The V and J genes are TRBV28 and TRBJ2-2, with 7 bases that match TRBD2. Germline V gives CDR1 MDHEN, CDR2 SYDVKM. V trimming: 10 bases; J trimming: 6 bases; junction bases outside the gene matches: 11. The CDR3 has 14 residues.

To note about this clone: The sample holds other DNA sequences that translate to the same CDR3. The chain links TRBV19 to TRBJ2-7; 12 bases are a match to TRBD2. Unmatched junction bases numbered 0, after V lost 6 bases and J lost 3 bases. This CDR3 comprises 13 residues. Germline CDR1 and CDR2: LNHDA and SQIVND (reference sequence). CDR3 bases: TGTGCCAGTAGGACTAGCGGGAGCTACGAGCAGTACTTC. Its translation: CASRTSGSYEQYF.

V and J are TRBV9 and TRBJ2-2, with 9 positions matching TRBD2. Trimming took 4 bases from V and 1 from J; bases not matched to a gene: 17. CDR3 length: 20 amino acids. The germline V gene has CDR1 SGDLS and CDR2 YYNGEE. CDR3 protein: CASSLGIGREGRGNTGELFF. In DNA form, the CDR3 reads TGTGCCAGCAGCCTAGGCATCGGGCGGGAGGGCCGAGGGAACACCGGGGAGCTGTTTTTT.

V is TRBV19 and J is TRBJ1-5, with D tentatively TRBD1 (6 bases). V was trimmed by 6 bases and J by 4 bases, leaving 13 bases between them. The germline V gene has CDR1 LNHDA and CDR2 SQIVND (reference sequence). The length of the CDR3 is 14 residues. CDR3 bases: TGTGCCAGTAGCTCCGGGACAAAGAATCAGCCCCAGCATTTT. Its translation: CASSSGTKNQPQHF.

CDR3 loop: CASSLSVVGQGDYGYTF. DNA for the CDR3: TGTGCCAGCAGTTTATCCGTTGTGGGACAGGGCGACTATGGCTACACCTTC. The chain couples TRBV27 to TRBJ1-2, with 9 bases that match TRBD1. The junction had 8 bases not matched to a gene; V was cut back by 0 bases and J by 3 bases. The CDR3 covers 17 residues. Germline V lookup: CDR1 MNHEY, CDR2 SMNVEV (reference sequence).

This clone was observed a single time. The V call is TRBV19, the J call TRBJ1-5; TRBD1 might be the D (6 bases). V lost 4 bases, J lost 12 bases, and 10 bases lay in between. CDR1 LNHDA and CDR2 SQIVND come from the germline V gene (reference sequence). The CDR3 length is 11 residues. CDR3 coding DNA: TGTGCCAGTAGTACACCAGGGGTCCAGCATTTT. It specifies CASSTPGVQHF.

The chain links TRBV15 to TRBJ1-1; no definite D call. The CDR3 is made up of 20 amino acids. V was pared by 0 bases and J by 1 base, with 24 bases between. The germline V gene encodes CDR1 LNHNV and CDR2 YYDKDF (reference sequence). CDR3 residues: CATSRDKVQLHQFGNTEAFF. The DNA of the CDR3 is TGTGCCACCAGCAGAGATAAGGTACAGCTCCACCAGTTCGGGAACACTGAAGCTTTCTTT.

The rearrangement links TRBV11-2 to TRBJ2-1; 8 bases map to TRBD2. With 5 bases clipped from V and 3 bases from J, the junction kept 6 bases outside the gene matches. Germline V gene data show CDR1 as SGHAT and CDR2 as FQNNGV. CDR3 length: 15 amino acids. CDR3 sequence: CASSQTSAFYNEQFF. DNA of the CDR3: TGTGCCAGCAGCCAGACTAGCGCTTTCTACAATGAGCAGTTCTTC.

This clone has a single count. The gene calls are TRBV10-3 and TRBJ1-2; D is ambiguous. This CDR3 region has 13 residues. Germline assignment: CDR1 ENHRY and CDR2 SYGVKD. Trimming pared 2 bases from V and 2 bases from J, leaving 6 bases between. The CDR3 coding sequence is TGTGCCATCAGTGAGGGGATGAACTATGGCTACACCTTC. It codes for CAISEGMNYGYTF.

The J gene is TRBJ2-7, the V gene TRBV7-9; TRBD1 matches 7 bases. This CDR3 is built from 12 residues. The V gene end was trimmed by 4 bases and the J gene end by 7 bases; junction bases not matched to a gene: 4. Germline CDR1 SEHNR, CDR2 FQNEAQ (reference sequence). The CDR3 sequence: CASSSQGEEQYF. In DNA form, the CDR3 reads TGTGCCAGCAGCTCCCAGGGGGAAGAGCAGTACTTC.

This clone was counted a single time. The V call is TRBV13, the J call TRBJ1-2; 12 nucleotides agree with TRBD1. CDR1 and CDR2 (germline): PRHDT, FYEKMQ (reference sequence). There are 16 residues in the CDR3. V dropped 4 bases and J dropped 7; count of bases not matched to a gene: 10. This CDR3 reads CASSSRGQGATAGYTF. CDR3 DNA: TGTGCCAGCAGCTCCCGGGGACAGGGGGCGACGGCTGGCTACACCTTC.

J is TRBJ2-2 and V is TRBV6-1; no clear D. V was pared by 2 bases and J by 2 bases, with 6 bases between. The CDR3 is made up of 14 amino acids. Germline CDR1 and CDR2: MNHNS and SASEGT. The CDR3 spells CASSESPNTGELFF. The CDR3 DNA sequence: TGTGCCAGCAGTGAATCCCCTAACACCGGGGAGCTGTTTTTT.

The chain carries TRBV29-1 and TRBJ2-5, with a weak D call TRBD2 (7 bases). The J call may be incorrect, as the DNA end agrees better with TRBJ2-7. Germline CDR1 SQVTM, CDR2 ANQGSEA. The CDR3 spans 13 residues. The CDR3 loop is CGARGREKLEQYF. The CDR3 DNA sequence: TGCGGTGCCCGGGGGCGGGAGAAGCTCGAGCAGTACTTC.